Described below is a single T cell receptor (beta chain) sequence and its context. Antigen specificity is unknown. The entry originates in a study of response to subunit inactivated influenza vaccine. CDR1 and CDR2 (germline): SGHRS, YFSETQ. Between the trimmed V and J ends, which lost 1 base and 1 base, there was a span of 11 bases. The CDR3 has 15 residues. Overall study results and limits: Authors suggested that a seasonal influenza vaccination recruits few new T cells each time.

TCRdb used MiXCR to reprocess the RT-PCR reads, holding one entry per CDR3 protein. Counted here are approximately 680,000 distinct CDR3 sequences, around a sixth occurring once; the ten biggest clones make up about 9.9%. The V gene is TRBV5-1, the J gene TRBJ1-1; no firm D call. The sequencing here drew on PBMCs from blood, taken roughly 12 days after vaccination. The clonotype was recovered from a man in his fifties or sixties who received an inactivated influenza vaccine. The chain's CDR3 is CASSLTKDGNTEAFF. In nucleotides, the CDR3 is TGCGCCAGCAGCTTGACTAAGGACGGGAACACTGAAGCTTTCTTT.